The rows below give T cell receptor beta chains drawn from one sample of a study of blood T cell repertoires in COVID-19. The data were produced by immunoSEQ multiplex PCR, yet TCRdb's version contains in-frame clones alone and is incomplete. This sample has a few hundred thousand clones; under 85% occur once, and the top ten carry 5% to 6%. Material for sequencing was PBMCs or T cells enriched from blood (not recorded which). The receptors come from a woman in her forties or fifties who had recovered from COVID-19. Each CDR3 is given with its conserved first and last residue. The order of the fields is clone size, J gene, CDR3 length, D gene, V gene, CDR3 protein, CDR3 DNA. The D gene is left open where the match is weak. Size tells how often a clone was seen (once, few, many) or the class of an expanded clone, and some rows leave it out.

NA TRBJ1-5 15 TRBD1 TRBV6-5 CASSRTGVWNQPQHF TGTGCCAGCAGTCGGACAGGAGTTTGGAATCAGCCCCAGCATTTT
NA TRBJ1-1 16 NA TRBV21-1 CASSKEGQGTPYEAFF TGTGCCAGCAGCAAAGAGGGACAGGGGACGCCCTATGAAGCTTTCTTT
few TRBJ2-7 11 NA TRBV7-2 CASSLSYEQYF TGTGCCAGCAGCCTCTCCTACGAGCAGTACTTC
NA TRBJ2-7 15 NA TRBV30 CAWSVPDRFSYEQYF TGTGCCTGGAGTGTTCCGGACAGATTTTCCTACGAGCAGTACTTC
once TRBJ2-7 12 NA TRBV12-3/TRBV12-4 CASSLRGYEQYF TGTGCCAGCAGTTTAAGAGGGTACGAGCAGTACTTC
NA TRBJ1-5 14 TRBD1 TRBV6-5 CASIDRVGNQPQHF TGTGCCAGCATCGACAGGGTAGGCAATCAGCCCCAGCATTTT
NA TRBJ1-2 13 NA TRBV27 CASSLMGGYGYTF TGTGCCAGCAGTTTAATGGGGGGATACGGCTACACCTTC
NA TRBJ1-1 13 NA TRBV19 CASRVKEATEAFF TGTGCCAGCCGCGTGAAGGAGGCCACTGAAGCTTTCTTT
once TRBJ1-1 13 NA TRBV6-2/TRBV6-3 CASSYRSNTEAFF TGTGCCAGCAGTTACCGGTCTAACACTGAAGCTTTCTTT
NA TRBJ2-3 15 NA TRBV7-2 CASSLVGGPTDTQYF TGTGCCAGCAGCTTAGTGGGGGGGCCCACAGATACGCAGTATTTT
NA TRBJ1-2 14 NA TRBV11-3 CASSPPDRLYGYTF TGTGCCAGCAGCCCCCCTGACAGGCTCTATGGCTACACCTTC
once TRBJ2-1 15 TRBD1 TRBV15 CATTTRDRGRNEQFF TGTGCCACCACTACCCGGGACAGGGGGAGGAATGAGCAGTTCTTC
NA TRBJ1-5 13 NA TRBV7-8 CASSSPQGQPQHF TGTGCCAGCAGCTCACCACAGGGTCAGCCCCAGCATTTT
NA TRBJ1-2 13 NA TRBV6-5 CASSRGLNYGYTF TGTGCCAGTTCCCGGGGGTTGAACTATGGCTACACCTTC
NA TRBJ1-1 15 NA TRBV4-1 CASSQEYPGGTEAFF TGCGCCAGCAGCCAAGAATATCCGGGTGGTACTGAAGCTTTCTTT
NA TRBJ2-1 13 NA TRBV20-1 CSASLAAGNEQFF TGCAGTGCTAGTTTGGCAGCGGGTAATGAGCAGTTCTTC
NA TRBJ1-4 14 NA TRBV28 CASRLGLPNEKLFF TGTGCCAGCAGACTGGGACTTCCCAATGAAAAACTGTTTTTT
NA TRBJ1-3 17 NA TRBV18 CASSPYGQGSSGNTIYF TGTGCCAGCTCACCCTACGGGCAGGGGAGTTCCGGAAACACCATATATTTT
NA TRBJ2-1 18 NA TRBV4-2 CASSLNPPRAWGNGEQFF TGTGCCAGCAGCCTTAACCCGCCCCGGGCTTGGGGCAATGGTGAGCAGTTCTTC
NA TRBJ1-5 15 TRBD1 TRBV6-5 CASSRQGNSNQPQHF TGTGCCAGCAGTCGACAGGGGAATAGCAATCAGCCCCAGCATTTT
once TRBJ2-1 16 TRBD2 TRBV7-2 CASSLGSASGHNEQFF TGTGCCAGCAGCTTAGGTTCGGCTAGCGGACACAATGAGCAGTTCTTC
few TRBJ1-1 15 NA TRBV5-5 CASSTRGGGGTEAFF TGTGCCAGCAGCACCCGGGGAGGGGGTGGCACTGAAGCTTTCTTT
NA TRBJ1-1 14 TRBD1 TRBV7-8 CASSSGQWNTEAFF TGTGCCAGCAGCTCGGGACAGTGGAACACTGAAGCTTTCTTT
NA TRBJ2-5 14 NA TRBV5-1 CASTYQGNKETQYF TGCGCCAGCACCTACCAGGGGAATAAAGAGACCCAGTACTTC
once TRBJ2-4 13 TRBD1 TRBV2 CASSAGTGGIQYF TGTGCCAGCAGTGCCGGGACAGGTGGCATTCAGTACTTC
NA TRBJ2-1 17 TRBD2 TRBV4-3 CASSQDRGLAVYNEQFF TGCGCCAGCAGCCAAGATAGGGGACTAGCGGTGTACAATGAGCAGTTCTTC
once TRBJ2-6 18 TRBD1 TRBV7-2 CASSTLTGINSGANVLTF TGTGCCAGCAGCACACTGACAGGGATAAACTCTGGGGCCAACGTCCTGACTTTC